This T cell receptor (beta chain) was observed in a study of T-cell reconstitution after alpha-beta-depleted transplantation in children. Trimming stripped 0 bases from V and 2 bases from J, with 13 bases between. The length of the CDR3 is 16 residues. CDR1 is SGHRS and CDR2 is YFSETQ in the germline V gene. This sample's TCRbeta library carried unique molecular identifier barcodes. Each CDR3 protein gets one entry after TCRdb re-called the PCR reads with MiXCR. The sample yields approximately 510,000 distinct CDR3 sequences, about 17% seen once. This clonotype came up a few times. This sequence was found in a human donor who donated a stem cell graft to a child with acute lymphoblastic leukemia. Here the sequenced sample was PBMCs from the stem cell graft donor, taken from the stem cell graft. V gene TRBV5-1 combines with J gene TRBJ2-3; a possible D gene is TRBD2 (6 bases). CDR3 bases: TGCGCCAGCAGCTTGGGTACTAGCCCGACCACAGATACGCAGTATTTT. Translating gives CASSLGTSPTTDTQYF.